The entry below describes one TCR beta chain. The antigen remains undetermined. The data originate from a study of chemoradiotherapy in HPV16-positive cancers. Study as a whole: Candidate HPV-specific T-cell clones and common TCR motifs came from functional assays in a couple of HPV16-positive patients.

The CDR3 has 15 residues. Trimming pared 5 bases from V and 6 bases from J, leaving 19 bases between. CDR1 is SGHAT, CDR2 FQNNGV, per germline. Study-level points and caveats: For HPV16-positive patients, expanding HPV-responsive T cells associated with longer recurrence-free survival.

Sequencing was performed with immunoSEQ multiplex PCR; in TCRdb, only in-frame clones are kept and a portion is missing. The data contain about 30,000 clones, roughly nine tenths of them singletons. This TCR was sampled from a human donor with HPV-associated anogenital cancer. Specimen: blood, collected from a patient who underwent chemoradiotherapy. V and J are TRBV11-2 and TRBJ1-1; D unclear. The chain's CDR3 is CASSPERTNLPEAFF. The DNA of the CDR3 is TGTGCCAGCAGCCCCGAGAGGACCAACTTACCTGAAGCTTTCTTT.